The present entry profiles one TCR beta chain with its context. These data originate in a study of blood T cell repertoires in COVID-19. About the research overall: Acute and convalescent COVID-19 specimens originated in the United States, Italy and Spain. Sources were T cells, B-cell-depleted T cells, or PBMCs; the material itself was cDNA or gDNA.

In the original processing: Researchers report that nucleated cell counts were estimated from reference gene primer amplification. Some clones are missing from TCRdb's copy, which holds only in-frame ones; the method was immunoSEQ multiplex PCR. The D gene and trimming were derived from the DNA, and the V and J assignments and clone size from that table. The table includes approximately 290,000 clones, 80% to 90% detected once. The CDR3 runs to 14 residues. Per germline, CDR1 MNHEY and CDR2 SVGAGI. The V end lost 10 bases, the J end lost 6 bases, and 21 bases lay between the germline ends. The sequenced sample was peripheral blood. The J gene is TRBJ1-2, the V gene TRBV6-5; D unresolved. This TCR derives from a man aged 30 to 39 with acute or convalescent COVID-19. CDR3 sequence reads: CATIQLPPRDGYTF. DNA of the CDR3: TGTGCCACCATCCAGCTGCCCCCCCGGGATGGCTACACCTTC.